Sequencing of this T cell receptor beta chain was carried out in a study of blood T cells in healthy people across ages. General observations from the study: A roughly linear fall in TCR beta diversity per million T cells was seen with increasing age. Aged donors had fewer naive CD4+ cells and lower diversity than long-lived donors. Donor CMV status, an unknown factor, possibly confounded changes in expanded clonotypes.

Using a J-beta primer mix together with a sample-barcoded 5' primer, a second PCR was run for about 6 to 12 cycles. Every cDNA molecule carried a tag from a template-switch adaptor bearing 12 random nucleotides. TCRdb ran MiXCR on the 5' RACE reads and lists one entry per CDR3 protein. Seen here are fewer than 1 million distinct CDR3 sequences, roughly 44% observed once, and the top ten hold roughly a fifth. Worth noting for this clonotype: Antigen: not known.

This TCR derives from a man in his 60s in good health. Sequenced: blood.

This CDR3 reads CSAGGEKGLGSAQHF. The CDR3 bases are TGCAGTGCCGGGGGGGAGAAGGGTTTGGGTTCGGCCCAGCATTTT. The rearrangement links TRBV20-1 to TRBJ1-5; the D gene is possibly TRBD1 (5 bases). The CDR3 runs 15 residues. Looked up from germline, CDR1 is DFQATT and CDR2 is SNEGSKA (reference sequence). Trimming cost V 6 bases and J 11 bases, with 26 bases left between them.